Following are 17 T cell receptor beta chains from one sample sequenced in a study of Graves' ophthalmopathy and Graves' hyperthyroidism. For repertoire sequencing, the TCR beta CDR3 regions were amplified from RNA transcripts. RT-PCR in the first round used HTBI primers; a second-round multiplex PCR followed. TCRdb processed the multiplex PCR reads anew with MiXCR; each CDR3 protein has one entry. The sample has over 200,000 distinct CDR3 sequences; approximately 29% are singletons. The sequenced sample was peripheral blood. These receptors originate from a man aged 50 to 60 with Graves' ophthalmopathy.

This clonotype was detected ten times or more. The rearrangement links TRBV20-1 to TRBJ2-4; a weak D match, TRBD1 (6 bases). The CDR3 totals 15 residues. Trimming cost V 4 bases and J 0 bases, with 13 bases left between them. Germline assignment: CDR1 DFQATT and CDR2 SNEGSKA (reference sequence). CDR3 residues: CSATDRVLAKNIQYF. The CDR3 nucleotides read TGCAGTGCTACGGACAGAGTTCTAGCCAAAAACATTCAGTACTTC.

This clonotype came up many times. The V gene is TRBV4-2, the J gene TRBJ1-2; D not certain. CDR3 length: 14 residues. Trimming cost V 0 bases and J 5 bases, with 10 bases left between them. CDR1 and CDR2 from the germline V gene are LGHNA and YNFKEQ. CDR3 nucleotide sequence: TGTGCCAGCAGCCAAGATTTCCAGATATATGGCTACACCTTC. It is translated as CASSQDFQIYGYTF.

This chain uses TRBV12-3 or TRBV12-4 with TRBJ1-1; no definite D call. Trimming took 7 bases from V and 3 from J, leaving 9 bases between them. This CDR3 has 12 amino acids. The CDR3 sequence: CASTSAYTEAFF. The DNA of the CDR3 is TGTGCCAGCACCTCGGCGTACACTGAAGCTTTCTTT.

This clonotype was counted at least ten times. The rearrangement uses TRBV7-2 and TRBJ1-5; D gene unclear. Germline CDR1 is SGHTA and CDR2 is FQGNSA. V lost 1 base to trimming and J lost 6 bases, with 10 bases between them. The CDR3 spans 14 residues. The CDR3: CASSLDGDVQPQHF. The CDR3 coding sequence is TGTGCCAGCAGCTTAGACGGGGATGTTCAGCCCCAGCATTTT. The full variable domain, in which reference TRBV7-2 and TRBJ1-5 provide the parts outside the CDR3, is GAGVSQSPSNKVTEKGKDVELRCDPISGHTALYWYRQSLGQGLEFLIYFQGNSAPDKSGLPSDRFSAERTGGSVSTLTIQRTQQEDSAVYLCASSLDGDVQPQHFGDGTRLSIL.

This clonotype has ten or more counts. The V and J genes are TRBV9 and TRBJ1-1; no definite D call. The germline V gene encodes CDR1 SGDLS and CDR2 YYNGEE. Trimming cost V 0 bases and J 2 bases, with 2 bases left between them. CDR3 length: 12 residues. The CDR3 DNA sequence: TGTGCCAGCAGCGTAGATAACACTGAAGCTTTCTTT. Protein sequence: CASSVDNTEAFF.

This clonotype showed up many times. The chain uses TRBV19 and TRBJ2-2, with D unclear. In germline, CDR1 is LNHDA, CDR2 SQIVND (reference sequence). The CDR3 contains 13 residues. Trimming removed 3 bases from V and 6 bases from J, with 8 bases in between. CDR3 amino acids: CASSMSRAGELFF. Written as DNA, the CDR3 is TGTGCCAGTAGTATGAGCCGGGCCGGGGAGCTGTTTTTT. The variable domain in full, with the rest retrieved from reference TRBV19 and TRBJ2-2, is DGGITQSPKYLFRKEGQNVTLSCEQNLNHDAMYWYRQDPGQGLRLIYYSQIVNDFQKGDIAEGYSVSREKKESFPLTVTSAQKNPTAFYLCASSMSRAGELFFGEGSRLTVL.

CDR3 sequence (DNA): TGTGCCAGCAGCCTTACATACAACTCCTACGAGCAGTACTTC. Residues: CASSLTYNSYEQYF. This chain connects TRBV7-3 to TRBJ2-7; D not resolved. The V gene's germline CDR1 is SGHTA and CDR2 FQGTGA. The CDR3 length is 14 residues. Between the trimmed V and J ends, which lost 5 bases and 0 bases, there was a span of 11 bases.

Many counts were recorded for this clonotype. The J gene is TRBJ1-1, the V gene TRBV27, with 7 nucleotides matching TRBD1. Unmatched junction bases numbered 18, after V lost 5 bases and J lost 0 bases. This CDR3 comprises 19 residues. Per the germline V gene, CDR1 is MNHEY and CDR2 is SMNVEV (reference sequence). DNA for the CDR3: TGTGCCAGCAGTCCCATGTATAAGGACCTGGGACAGCTGAACACTGAAGCTTTCTTT. It specifies CASSPMYKDLGQLNTEAFF.

The sample holds many counts of this clonotype. The chain has TRBV13 and TRBJ1-1; tentatively, D is TRBD1 (5 bases). The CDR3 totals 14 residues. Trimming pared 5 bases from V and 5 bases from J, leaving 15 bases between. Per germline, CDR1 PRHDT and CDR2 FYEKMQ (reference sequence). The CDR3 loop reads CASSRWGEETEAFF. CDR3 DNA: TGTGCCAGCAGCCGATGGGGGGAAGAGACTGAAGCTTTCTTT.

In this sample, this clonotype turned up many times. This chain connects TRBV6-2 or TRBV6-3 to TRBJ2-4; the match to TRBD1 covers 11 bases. Germline V CDR1 and CDR2: MNHEY, SVGEGT. The trim removed 6 bases at V and 6 bases at J, leaving 10 bases unmatched. The CDR3 has 16 amino acids. In DNA form, the CDR3 reads TGTGCCAGCAGCCCACCTACCGGGACAGGGGGAAACATTCAGTACTTC. This codes for CASSPPTGTGGNIQYF.

There are many counts of this clonotype. The V and J genes are TRBV11-2 and TRBJ2-5; weak D call: TRBD2 (6 bases). The CDR3 length is 15 residues. CDR1 and CDR2 from the germline V gene are SGHAT and FQNNGV. The germline V and J ends were trimmed by 5 bases and 5 bases, with 18 bases remaining between them. CDR3 sequence reads: CASSGRGTWGETQYF. CDR3 DNA sequence: TGTGCCAGCAGCGGCCGCGGGACCTGGGGGGAGACCCAGTACTTC.

This clonotype was counted ten times or more. The V and J genes are TRBV6-1 and TRBJ2-2, with D possibly called TRBD1 or TRBD2 (5 bases each). CDR3 length equals 16 residues. Per the germline V gene, CDR1 is MNHNS and CDR2 is SASEGT. Deletions cut 7 bases from V and 1 base from J, with 16 bases between. CDR3 region: CASTPTGGGNTGELFF. CDR3 coding DNA: TGTGCCAGCACCCCCACGGGTGGGGGGAACACCGGGGAGCTGTTTTTT.

This clonotype was recorded at least ten times. The rearrangement joins TRBV6-2 or TRBV6-3 to TRBJ2-7; possible D gene TRBD2, 5 bases. This CDR3 has 14 amino acids. CDR1 and CDR2 (germline): MNHEY, SVGEGT. V was cut by 8 bases and J by 0 bases, with 14 bases left in between. In DNA form, the CDR3 reads TGTGCCAGCGGAAGCCAGCGGAGCTCCTACGAGCAGTACTTC. This sequence encodes CASGSQRSSYEQYF.

This clonotype was recorded many times. This chain links TRBV2 with TRBJ1-3, with D perhaps matching TRBD1 (5 bases). This CDR3 is 14 amino acids long. The V gene lost 9 bases and the J gene lost 0 bases, with 12 bases spanning the gap. Germline CDR1 SNHLY, CDR2 FYNNEI. As DNA, the CDR3 is TGTGCCAGACGGCAGGGCGGCTCTGGAAACACCATATATTTT. It codes for CARRQGGSGNTIYF.

This clonotype was seen at least ten times. V gene TRBV10-3 combines with J gene TRBJ2-3, with TRBD2 matching over 9 bases. This CDR3 spans 14 amino acids. V lost 8 bases, J lost 4 bases, and 7 bases stayed unmatched. Germline-derived CDR1 and CDR2 are ENHRY and SYGVKD. The CDR3 region has the DNA TGTGCCATCGGCGGCGGGAGGGCCGCAGATACGCAGTATTTT. This translates into CAIGGGRAADTQYF.

Many counts were recorded for this clonotype. This rearrangement joins TRBV20-1 to TRBJ2-7; D is possibly TRBD2 (5 bases). The V and J ends lost 0 bases and 0 bases respectively, with 12 bases between them. Per the germline V gene, CDR1 is DFQATT and CDR2 is SNEGSKA (reference sequence). The CDR3 length is 15 residues. Written as DNA, the CDR3 is TGCAGTGCTAGAGATTTCCGCCGGGACTCCTACGAGCAGTACTTC. Protein product: CSARDFRRDSYEQYF.

This clonotype was counted many times. The CDR3 protein is CASSPLPRGQPQHF. CDR3 DNA sequence: TGTGCCAGTAGTCCCTTACCCCGCGGGCAGCCCCAGCATTTT. This sequence joins TRBV19 and TRBJ1-5; no clear D gene. V lost 5 bases, J lost 7 bases, and 15 bases lay in between. This CDR3 contains 14 residues. Germline V gene lookup returns CDR1 LNHDA and CDR2 SQIVND (reference sequence).